The 2 T cell receptor beta chains given below trace back to one sample, sequenced in a study of PD-1 blockade in classical Hodgkin lymphoma. Assay used: immunoSEQ multiplex PCR; TCRdb lists only in-frame clones, some missing. The repertoire holds 15,000 to 20,000 clones, with 85% as singletons. Every patient was affected by relapse after autologous stem cell transplantation, while exposure to brentuximab vedotin was not uniform. Using magnetic negative selection, the CD4+ T cells were separated out of thawed PBMCs. The source was CD4+ T cells from blood, collected at baseline. These receptors were collected from a human donor with classical Hodgkin lymphoma.

The rearrangement links TRBV28 to TRBJ2-7; 12 nucleotides line up with TRBD2. Germline CDR1 reads MDHEN; CDR2 reads SYDVKM. V was clipped by 5 bases and J by 3 bases; unmatched bases: 5. The CDR3 spans 15 residues. This chain's CDR3 is CASSPWTSGDYEQYF. As DNA, the CDR3 is TGTGCCAGCAGTCCATGGACTAGCGGGGACTACGAGCAGTACTTC.

This chain joins TRBV28 and TRBJ2-1; D not certain. The V and J ends lost 6 bases and 5 bases respectively, with 14 bases between them. The CDR3 is 14 amino acids. In germline, CDR1 is MDHEN, CDR2 SYDVKM. The CDR3 coding sequence is TGTGCCAGCAGCTATATTTGGGATAACAATGAGCAGTTCTTC. Its protein is CASSYIWDNNEQFF. The complete variable domain, with remaining parts taken from reference TRBV28 and TRBJ2-1, reads DVKVTQSSRYLVKRTGEKVFLECVQDMDHENMFWYRQDPGLGLRLIYFSYDVKMKEKGDIPEGYSVSREKKERFSLILESASTNQTSMYLCASSYIWDNNEQFFGPGTRLTVL.